These 7 T cell receptor beta chains share one sample of origin, sequenced in a study of glioma-infiltrating T cells after dendritic cell vaccination. The data were produced by immunoSEQ multiplex PCR, yet TCRdb's version contains in-frame clones alone and is incomplete. Found here are 100,000 or so clones, 85% to 90% of them singletons; the top ten hold more than 15%. Source: blood, taken before dendritic cell vaccination. Receptors originate from a human donor with glioblastoma.

CDR3 amino acids: CASSFSGQGDYEQYF. The CDR3 nucleotides read TGTGCCAGCAGTTTCTCGGGACAGGGCGACTACGAGCAGTACTTC. This sequence joins TRBV28 and TRBJ2-7; 9 nucleotides agree with TRBD1. With 3 bases clipped from V and 3 bases from J, the junction kept 6 bases outside the gene matches. The CDR3 is made up of 15 amino acids. Germline CDR1 and CDR2: MDHEN and SYDVKM. The whole variable domain, remainder taken from reference TRBV28 and TRBJ2-7, is DVKVTQSSRYLVKRTGEKVFLECVQDMDHENMFWYRQDPGLGLRLIYFSYDVKMKEKGDIPEGYSVSREKKERFSLILESASTNQTSMYLCASSFSGQGDYEQYFGPGTRLTVT.

The table lists this clone with a count of one. The chain uses TRBV5-5 and TRBJ2-7; 7 bases agree with TRBD2. The germline CDR1 and CDR2 sequences are SGHKS and YYEKEE (reference sequence). V shed 3 bases, J shed 4 bases, and the junction held 4 bases outside the gene matches. The CDR3 runs 13 residues. The CDR3 sequence is CASSYRGRYEQYF. The CDR3 region has the DNA TGTGCCAGCAGCTACCGCGGGAGATACGAGCAGTACTTC.

The chain uses TRBV18 and TRBJ2-7; D may be TRBD1 (6 bases). Germline CDR1 reads KGHSH; CDR2 reads LQKENI. Trimming removed 3 bases at V and 0 bases at J, with 12 bases between. The CDR3 runs 15 residues. The CDR3 DNA sequence: TGTGCCAGCTCACCCTTTCGGGACAACTCCTACGAGCAGTACTTC. This encodes CASSPFRDNSYEQYF.

The chain has TRBV27 and TRBJ2-7; no clear D. CDR1 and CDR2 (germline): MNHEY, SMNVEV (reference sequence). The CDR3 is made up of 15 amino acids. Trimming shortened V by 0 bases and J by 2 bases, and 11 bases separated the two germline ends. Written as DNA, the CDR3 is TGTGCCAGCAGTTTATCGGGTTTAGGAGCCTACGAGCAGTACTTC. Its protein is CASSLSGLGAYEQYF.

This clone was observed once. The chain combines TRBV27 with TRBJ2-7; TRBD2 matches at 12 bases. Germline CDR1 reads MNHEY; CDR2 reads SMNVEV (reference sequence). J gave up 3 bases and V 6 bases, and 6 bases lay outside the gene matches. The CDR3 is 15 amino acids. CDR3: CASRLAGGGNYEQYF. The CDR3 DNA sequence: TGTGCCAGCAGACTAGCGGGAGGAGGAAACTACGAGCAGTACTTC.

V is TRBV2 and J is TRBJ2-1; 11 bases map to TRBD2. The germline V gene has CDR1 SNHLY and CDR2 FYNNEI. This CDR3 region has 18 residues. V shed 4 bases and J 7 bases; nucleotides not matched to a gene: 15. DNA for the CDR3: TGTGCCAGCAGTGGCCCGACCATTAGCGGGAGGGCCGGGAATGAGCAGTTCTTC. Translation: CASSGPTISGRAGNEQFF.

This rearrangement joins TRBV20-1 to TRBJ2-4, with D uncertain. Trimming shortened V by 3 bases and J by 5 bases, and 5 bases separated the two germline ends. The CDR3 is 11 amino acids. Germline V CDR1 and CDR2: DFQATT, SNEGSKA (reference sequence). The CDR3 protein is CSASRENIQYF. Here the CDR3 DNA reads TGCAGTGCTAGCCGCGAAAACATTCAGTACTTC.